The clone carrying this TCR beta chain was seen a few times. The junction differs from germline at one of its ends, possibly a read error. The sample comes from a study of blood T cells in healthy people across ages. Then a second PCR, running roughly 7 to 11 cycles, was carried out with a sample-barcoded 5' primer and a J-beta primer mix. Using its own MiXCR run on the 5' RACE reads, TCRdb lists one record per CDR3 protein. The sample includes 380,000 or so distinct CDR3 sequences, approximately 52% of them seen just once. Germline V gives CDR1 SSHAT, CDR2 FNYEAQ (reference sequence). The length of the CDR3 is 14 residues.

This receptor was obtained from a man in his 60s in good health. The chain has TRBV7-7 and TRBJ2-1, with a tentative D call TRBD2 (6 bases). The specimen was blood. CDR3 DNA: TGTGCTAGCAGCTTGTCACTAGCATCCAATGAGCAGTTCTTC. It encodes CASSLSLASNEQFF.